This entry features one T cell receptor (beta chain) sequence. These data belong to a study of blood T cell repertoires in COVID-19. Trimming at V came to 3 bases and at J to 3 bases, leaving 20 bases not matched to a gene. CDR1 is LGHDT and CDR2 is YNNKEL in the germline V gene (reference sequence). CDR3 size: 20 residues. Original data processing: For nucleated cells, counts were estimated from reference gene primer amplification. This table comes from immunoSEQ multiplex PCR, and its TCRdb copy is limited to in-frame clones, with some not included. V and J calls and clone size are as listed in that table; D and trimming were resolved from the DNA. The table lists approximately 51,000 clones, roughly nine tenths of them singletons.

This sequence joins TRBV3-1 (or the pseudogene TRBV3-2) and TRBJ1-2; 9 bases agree with TRBD1. What was sequenced was peripheral blood. This TCR was sampled from a man between 65 and 85 years old with active COVID-19. CDR3 DNA: TGTGCCAGCAGCCATGATTCCCGGGACAGGGTAGTTTCTCTTTACTATGGCTACACCTTC. Translated, it gives CASSHDSRDRVVSLYYGYTF.